Reported below is one TCR beta chain. What it binds is not known. The sample comes from a study of radiotherapy plus CTLA-4 blockade in lung cancer. With ipilimumab providing CTLA-4 blockade, focal radiation was administered to patients who had chemo-refractory metastatic non-small-cell lung cancer. Data came from immunoSEQ multiplex PCR; TCRdb stores just in-frame clones and leaves some out. The sample carries 120,000 or so clones, 90% recorded once. General observations from the study: It was early blood T cell clone dynamics, with interferon-beta, that reportedly best predicted response.

The CDR3 has 13 residues. Germline V lookup: CDR1 MGHRA, CDR2 YSYEKL. V was shortened by 1 base and J by 7 bases, with 10 bases between the two germline ends. The rearrangement links TRBV4-1 to TRBJ1-1, with D uncertain. The sample was peripheral blood, taken from a patient treated with radiotherapy plus ipilimumab. This TCR was recovered from a human donor with non-small cell lung cancer that progressed on radiotherapy plus ipilimumab. CDR3 region: CASSQVTFFEAFF. DNA of the CDR3: TGCGCCAGCAGCCAAGTAACGTTTTTTGAAGCTTTCTTT.